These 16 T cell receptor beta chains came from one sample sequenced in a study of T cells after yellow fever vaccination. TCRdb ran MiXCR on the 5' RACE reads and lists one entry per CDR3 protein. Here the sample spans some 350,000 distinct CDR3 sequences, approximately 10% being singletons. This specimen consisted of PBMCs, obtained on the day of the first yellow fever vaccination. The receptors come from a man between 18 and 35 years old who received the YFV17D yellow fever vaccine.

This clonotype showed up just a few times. This chain's CDR3 is CASSDGTSGSSSYNEQFF. In nucleotides, the CDR3 is TGTGCCAGCAGCGACGGGACTAGCGGCTCCAGCTCCTACAATGAGCAGTTCTTC. This sequence joins TRBV9 and TRBJ2-1, with 11 bases fitting TRBD2. V gave up 3 bases and J gave up 0 bases; unmatched junction bases: 8. The CDR3 extends over 18 amino acids. Germline V CDR1 and CDR2: SGDLS, YYNGEE.

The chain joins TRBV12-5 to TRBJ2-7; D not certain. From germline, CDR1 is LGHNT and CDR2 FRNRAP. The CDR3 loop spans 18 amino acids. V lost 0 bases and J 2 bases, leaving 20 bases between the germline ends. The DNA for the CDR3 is TGTGCTAGTGGTTTGGTACGTCCGTCACAGAACCAGACCTACGAGCAGTACTTC. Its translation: CASGLVRPSQNQTYEQYF. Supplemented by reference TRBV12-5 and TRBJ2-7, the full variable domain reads DARVTQTPRHKVTEMGQEVTMRCQPILGHNTVFWYRQTMMQGLELLAYFRNRAPLDDSGMPKDRFSAEMPDATLATLKIQPSEPRDSAVYFCASGLVRPSQNQTYEQYFGPGTRLTVT.

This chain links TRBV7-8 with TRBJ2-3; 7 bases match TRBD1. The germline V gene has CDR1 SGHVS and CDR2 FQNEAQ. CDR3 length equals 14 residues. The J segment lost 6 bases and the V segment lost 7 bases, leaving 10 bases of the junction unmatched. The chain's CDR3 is CASTGQPRRDTQYF. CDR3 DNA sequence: TGTGCCAGCACGGGACAGCCTAGGAGGGATACGCAGTATTTT.

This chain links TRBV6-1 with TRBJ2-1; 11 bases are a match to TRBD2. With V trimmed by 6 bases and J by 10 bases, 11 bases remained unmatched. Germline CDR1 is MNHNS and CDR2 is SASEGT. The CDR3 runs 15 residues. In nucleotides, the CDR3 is TGTGCCAGCAGCACCGGACTAGCGGGCCCTGGCGAGCAGTTCTTC. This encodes CASSTGLAGPGEQFF.

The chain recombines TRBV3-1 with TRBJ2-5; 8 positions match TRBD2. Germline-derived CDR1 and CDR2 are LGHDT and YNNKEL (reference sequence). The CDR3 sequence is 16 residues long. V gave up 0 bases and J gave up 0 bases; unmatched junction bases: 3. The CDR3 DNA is TGTGCCAGCAGCCAAGAAACGCGGGGGGACCAAGAGACCCAGTACTTC. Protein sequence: CASSQETRGDQETQYF.

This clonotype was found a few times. The DNA for the CDR3 is TGTGCCAGCAGCAAACGGACACAGGGGAGCACTGAAGCTTTCTTT. The encoded protein is CASSKRTQGSTEAFF. The chain couples TRBV7-9 to TRBJ1-1, with TRBD1 identical over 7 bases. Germline V gene data show CDR1 as SEHNR and CDR2 as FQNEAQ (reference sequence). Trimming took 5 bases from V and 4 from J; bases not matched to a gene: 10. The CDR3 is 15 residues long. The full variable domain, with the rest looked up from reference TRBV7-9 and TRBJ1-1, is DTGVSQNPRHKITKRGQNVTFRCDPISEHNRLYWYRQTLGQGPEFLTYFQNEAQLEKSRLLSDRFSAERPKGSFSTLEIQRTEQGDSAMYLCASSKRTQGSTEAFFGQGTRLTVV.

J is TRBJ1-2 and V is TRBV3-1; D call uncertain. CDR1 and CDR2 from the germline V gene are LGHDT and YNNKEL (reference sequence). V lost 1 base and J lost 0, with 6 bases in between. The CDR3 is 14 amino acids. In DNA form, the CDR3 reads TGTGCCAGCAGCCAAGGGTCTTCTAACTATGGCTACACCTTC. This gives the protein CASSQGSSNYGYTF.

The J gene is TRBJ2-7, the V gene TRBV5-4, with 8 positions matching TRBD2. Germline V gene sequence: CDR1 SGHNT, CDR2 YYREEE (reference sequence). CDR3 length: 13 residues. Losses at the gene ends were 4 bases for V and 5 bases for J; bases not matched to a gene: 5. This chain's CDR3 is CASSPGLGDEQYV. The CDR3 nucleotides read TGTGCCAGCAGCCCGGGACTAGGGGACGAGCAGTACGTC.

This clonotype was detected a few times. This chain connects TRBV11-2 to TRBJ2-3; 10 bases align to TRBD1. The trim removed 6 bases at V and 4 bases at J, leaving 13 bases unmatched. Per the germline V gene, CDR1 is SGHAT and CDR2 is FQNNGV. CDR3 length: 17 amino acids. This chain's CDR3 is CASSSDRGSWGSDTQYF. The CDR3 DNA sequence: TGTGCCAGCAGTTCGGACAGGGGGTCTTGGGGGTCAGATACGCAGTATTTT. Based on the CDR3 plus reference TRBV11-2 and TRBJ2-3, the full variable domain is EAGVAQSPRYKIIEKRQSVAFWCNPISGHATLYWYQQILGQGPKLLIQFQNNGVVDDSQLPKDRFSAERLKGVDSTLKIQPAKLEDSAVYLCASSSDRGSWGSDTQYFGPGTRLTVL.

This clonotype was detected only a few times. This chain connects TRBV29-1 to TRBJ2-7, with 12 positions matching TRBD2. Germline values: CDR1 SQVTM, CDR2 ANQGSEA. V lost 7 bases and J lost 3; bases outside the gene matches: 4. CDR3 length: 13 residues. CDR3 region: CSATSGGSYEQYF. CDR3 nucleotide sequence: TGCAGCGCCACTAGCGGGGGGAGCTACGAGCAGTACTTC.

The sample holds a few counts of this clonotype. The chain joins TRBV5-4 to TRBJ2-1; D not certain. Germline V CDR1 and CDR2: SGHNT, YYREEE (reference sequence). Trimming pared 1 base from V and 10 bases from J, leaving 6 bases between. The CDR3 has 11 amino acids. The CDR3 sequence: CASSLFEEQFF. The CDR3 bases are TGTGCCAGCAGCTTGTTTGAGGAGCAGTTCTTC.

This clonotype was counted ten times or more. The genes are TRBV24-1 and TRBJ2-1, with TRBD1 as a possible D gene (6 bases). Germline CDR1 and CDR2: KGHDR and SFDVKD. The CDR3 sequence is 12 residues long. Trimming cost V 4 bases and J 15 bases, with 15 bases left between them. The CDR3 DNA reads TGTGCCACCAGTGAATTTACAGGGTCTTGGTTCTTC. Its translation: CATSEFTGSWFF.

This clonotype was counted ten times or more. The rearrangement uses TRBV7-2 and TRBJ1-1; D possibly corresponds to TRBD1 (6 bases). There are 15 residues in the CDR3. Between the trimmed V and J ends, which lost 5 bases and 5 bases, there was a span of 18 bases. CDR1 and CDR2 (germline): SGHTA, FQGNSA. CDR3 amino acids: CASSPGALTGTEAFF. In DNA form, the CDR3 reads TGTGCCAGCAGCCCAGGGGCGCTTACGGGAACTGAAGCTTTCTTT.

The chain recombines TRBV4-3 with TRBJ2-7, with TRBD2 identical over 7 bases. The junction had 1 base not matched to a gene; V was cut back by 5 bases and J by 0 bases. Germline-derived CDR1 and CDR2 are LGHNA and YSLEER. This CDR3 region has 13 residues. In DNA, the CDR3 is TGCGCCAGCAGCGGACTAGGCTCCTACGAGCAGTACTTC. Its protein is CASSGLGSYEQYF.

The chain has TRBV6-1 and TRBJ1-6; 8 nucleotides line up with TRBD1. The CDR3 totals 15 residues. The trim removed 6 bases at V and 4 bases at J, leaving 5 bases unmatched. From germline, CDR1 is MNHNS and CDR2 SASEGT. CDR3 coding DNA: TGTGCCAGCAGAGAACAGGGGGGTTATAATTCACCCCTCCACTTT. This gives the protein CASREQGGYNSPLHF.

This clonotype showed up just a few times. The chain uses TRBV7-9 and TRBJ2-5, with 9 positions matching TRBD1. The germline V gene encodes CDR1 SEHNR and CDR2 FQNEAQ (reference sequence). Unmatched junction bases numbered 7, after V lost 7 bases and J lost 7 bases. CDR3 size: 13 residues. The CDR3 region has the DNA TGTGCCAGCACAGGAGGGACAGGGATGACCCAGTACTTC. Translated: CASTGGTGMTQYF.